What follows is one TCR beta chain and its context. Its antigen is not yet known. Base qualities are not recorded, but no much larger clone differs from it by a single base. Using the deep immunoSEQ assay, multiplex PCR amplified TCR CDR3 regions from genomic DNA. Extracted genomic DNA from each cell subset was distributed evenly across all wells of several immunoSEQ 96-well plates, and each plate was treated as a replicate. Each replicate PCR for sorted subsets received about 210 ng genomic DNA, equal to roughly 33,000 T cell genomes. The purified libraries were quantified using a Qubit 3.0 fluorometer, sized with a Bioanalyzer 2100, and then quantified again using the KAPA Library Quantification kit. A separate single-read 150-cycle Illumina NextSeq 550 flow cell was used to sequence each immunoSEQ 96-well plate. Under the source paper's analysis protocol: Because the immunoSEQ output held only junctional sequences and lacked quality scores, the filtering could not match the filtering applied to full-length reads. Sequences were annotated with PyIR, a Python wrapper for IgBLAST v1.9, using IMGT germline references to assign V/J genes and CDR3. Any read was removed if the V/J assignment was weak (E-value above 1e-6), the CDR3 was missing, or the read contained stop codons, out-of-frame junctions, or ambiguous translated residues. V3J clonotypes were defined by identical inferred V gene, J gene, and CDR3 amino acid sequence. To compute the percentage overlap between repertoires, the number of shared unique clonotypes was divided by the size of the smaller repertoire. Richness of each repertoire was evaluated using RTK rarefaction, the Chao1 estimator, and Recon v2.1 estimates of unobserved clonotypes. Generation probabilities for all TCRbeta clonotypes obtained by the gDNA method from several donors were computed using OLGA. TCRdb provides this immuneACCESS table in a form limited to in-frame rearrangements. Some clones are lacking; in checked studies, under half of them reflect an unresolved V gene, and why the rest are absent is not known. V, J and clone size were drawn from that table, and D and trimming were deduced from the DNA. This sample has about 2.4 million clones in its table, and 93% of those were observed once. 0.36% of the sample is held by the ten biggest clonotypes.

V lost 0 bases and J lost 6 bases; the stretch between them is 17 bases long. The CDR3 numbers 17 residues from cysteine through phenylalanine. Only the CDR3 region is kept as DNA, spanning 51 bases read in frame from base 1. CDR1 SGHAT and CDR2 FQDESV are derived from the germline V gene (reference sequence). This entry belongs to a study of shared clonotypes between healthy human individuals (dated by TCRdb to about 2020). For the wider study: The cohort included a few men and a couple of women between 18 and 49 years of age. For each donor, CD4 naive and CD4 memory were each run on three plates, CD8 naive on two plates, and CD8 memory on one plate. To estimate repertoire size and how much clonotypes are shared between individuals, the study performed deep sequencing of blood TCR repertoires from roughly five healthy adults. To increase sequencing depth and limit assay-specific biases, different laboratories used diverse techniques to prepare libraries and sequence TCR repertoires. Per donor, leukapheresis produced somewhere between about 0.94 and 9.5 billion PBMCs.

The donors were healthy, HIV-negative adults with no recently reported acute infections or vaccinations. Every donor was a Caucasian adult living in Nashville, Tennessee, USA. CD4+ T cells were enriched by magnetic negative selection, after which naive cells were positively selected on CD45RA and the negative fraction was taken as the memory subset. After blood collection by leukapheresis, PBMCs were isolated using Ficoll-Histopaque density gradient centrifugation and then cryopreserved in the vapor phase of liquid nitrogen. Purity and quantity of every magnetically sorted T cell population were checked by analytical flow cytometry. Each sorted fraction had its genomic DNA isolated and then quantified by UV absorbance on a Nanodrop 2000c. General study outcomes and caveats: The genetic and exposure-history diversity represented was limited by the small number of donors. Pairwise subsampling indicated that sequencing depth was expected to affect the degree of clonotype sharing among donors. Incomplete sequencing was indicated by rarefaction of sorted-subset datasets, despite the large sequencing depth. Sampling was restricted to blood, and TCR repertoires in tissues likely differ from the TCR repertoires found in blood. Compared with non-shared clonotypes, clonotypes shared by all four sorted-subset donors had higher generation probabilities. Naive subsets generally had larger estimated clonotype richness than memory subsets. When a handful of donors were compared, the shared fraction of clonotypes was around 5.1% for naive CD4, more than 3% for naive CD8, 2.3% for memory CD4, and less than 0.45% for memory CD8.

This clonotype was sampled from a man between 18 and 35 years old in good health. Some clones in this sample may be carry-over from other donors' samples. The chain was built from TRBV11-1 and TRBJ2-2; TRBD2 is perhaps the D gene, given 5 matching bases. The source material was naive CD4+ T cells from PBMCs. The cell subset or site label of this sample denotes: CD45RA+ positively selected. CDR3 reads: CASSLARGRVSAGELFF. The base sequence is TGTGCCAGCAGCTTAGCACGAGGGCGGGTTAGCGCCGGGGAGCTGTTTTTT.